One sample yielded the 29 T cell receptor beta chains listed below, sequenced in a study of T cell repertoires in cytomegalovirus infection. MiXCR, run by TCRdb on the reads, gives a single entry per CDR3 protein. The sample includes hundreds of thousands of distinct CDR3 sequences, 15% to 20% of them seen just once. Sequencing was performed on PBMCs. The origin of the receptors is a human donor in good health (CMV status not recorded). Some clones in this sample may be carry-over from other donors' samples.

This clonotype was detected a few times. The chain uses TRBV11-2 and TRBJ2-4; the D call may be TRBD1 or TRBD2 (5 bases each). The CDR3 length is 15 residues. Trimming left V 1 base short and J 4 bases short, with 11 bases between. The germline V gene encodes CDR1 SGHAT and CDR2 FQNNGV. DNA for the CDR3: TGTGCCAGCAGCTTAGGGGGACGGGGAAAAAACATTCAGTACTTC. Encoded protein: CASSLGGRGKNIQYF. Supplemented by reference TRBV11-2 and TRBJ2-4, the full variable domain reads EAGVAQSPRYKIIEKRQSVAFWCNPISGHATLYWYQQILGQGPKLLIQFQNNGVVDDSQLPKDRFSAERLKGVDSTLKIQPAKLEDSAVYLCASSLGGRGKNIQYFGAGTRLSVL.

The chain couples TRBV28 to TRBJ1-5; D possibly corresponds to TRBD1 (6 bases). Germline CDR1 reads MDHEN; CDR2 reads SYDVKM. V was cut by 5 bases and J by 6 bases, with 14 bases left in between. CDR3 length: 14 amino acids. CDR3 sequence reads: CASSPFQGSQPQHF. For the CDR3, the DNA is TGTGCCAGCAGTCCATTTCAGGGGAGTCAGCCCCAGCATTTT.

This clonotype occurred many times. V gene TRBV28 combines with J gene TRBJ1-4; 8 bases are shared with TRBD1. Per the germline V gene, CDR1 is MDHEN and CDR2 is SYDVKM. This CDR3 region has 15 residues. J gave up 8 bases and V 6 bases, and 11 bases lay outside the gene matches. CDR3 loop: CASSSLNRDREKLFF. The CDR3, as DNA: TGTGCCAGCAGCTCACTTAACCGGGACAGGGAAAAACTGTTTTTT.

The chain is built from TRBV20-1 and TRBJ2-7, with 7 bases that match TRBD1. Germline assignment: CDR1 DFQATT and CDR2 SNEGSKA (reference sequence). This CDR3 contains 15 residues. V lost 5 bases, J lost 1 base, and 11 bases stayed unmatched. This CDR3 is CSAQTPGQRSYEQYF. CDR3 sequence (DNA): TGCAGTGCTCAGACGCCGGGACAGAGATCCTACGAGCAGTACTTC.

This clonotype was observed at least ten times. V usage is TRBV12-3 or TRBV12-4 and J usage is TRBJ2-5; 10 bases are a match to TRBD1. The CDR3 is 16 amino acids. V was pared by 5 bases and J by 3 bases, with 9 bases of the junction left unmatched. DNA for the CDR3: TGTGCCAGCAGTCCTTCTGACAGGGGGCATAAAGAGACCCAGTACTTC. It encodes CASSPSDRGHKETQYF.

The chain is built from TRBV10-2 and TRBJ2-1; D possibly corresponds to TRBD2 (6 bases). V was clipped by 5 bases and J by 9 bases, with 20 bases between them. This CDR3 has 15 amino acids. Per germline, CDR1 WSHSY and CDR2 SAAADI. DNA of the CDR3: TGCGCCAGCAGTCGATCCAGACTAGTATTGGGTGAGCAGTTCTTC. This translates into CASSRSRLVLGEQFF.

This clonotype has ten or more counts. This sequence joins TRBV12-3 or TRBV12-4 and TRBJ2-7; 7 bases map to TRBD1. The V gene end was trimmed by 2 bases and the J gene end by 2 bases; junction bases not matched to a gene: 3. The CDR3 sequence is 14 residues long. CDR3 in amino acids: CASSLWDRTYEQYF. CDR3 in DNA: TGTGCCAGCAGTTTATGGGACAGAACCTACGAGCAGTACTTC.

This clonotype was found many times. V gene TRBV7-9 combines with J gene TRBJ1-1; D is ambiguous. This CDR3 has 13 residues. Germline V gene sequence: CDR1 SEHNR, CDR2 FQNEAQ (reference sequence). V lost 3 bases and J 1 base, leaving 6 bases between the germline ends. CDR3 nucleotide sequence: TGTGCCAGCAGCTTCGATTCGAACACTGAAGCTTTCTTT. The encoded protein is CASSFDSNTEAFF.

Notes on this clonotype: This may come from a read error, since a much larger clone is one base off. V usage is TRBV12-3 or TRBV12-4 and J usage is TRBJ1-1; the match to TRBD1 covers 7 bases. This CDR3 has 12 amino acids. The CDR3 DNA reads TGTGCCAGCAGTTTCGGGGACAGTGAAGCTTTATTT. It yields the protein CASSFGDSEALF.

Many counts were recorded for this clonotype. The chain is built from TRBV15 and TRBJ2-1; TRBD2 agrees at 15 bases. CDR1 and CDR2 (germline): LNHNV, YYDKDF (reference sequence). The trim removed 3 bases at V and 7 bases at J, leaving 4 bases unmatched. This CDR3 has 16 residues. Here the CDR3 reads CATSSFGLAGGNEQFF. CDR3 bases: TGTGCCACCAGCAGTTTTGGACTAGCGGGGGGGAATGAGCAGTTCTTC.

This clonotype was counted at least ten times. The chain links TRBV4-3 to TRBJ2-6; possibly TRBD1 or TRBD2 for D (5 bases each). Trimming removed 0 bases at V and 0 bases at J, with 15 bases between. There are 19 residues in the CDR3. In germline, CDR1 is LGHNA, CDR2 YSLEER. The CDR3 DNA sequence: TGCGCCAGCAGCCAAGAGGATTGGACTGGGGCCTCTGGGGCCAACGTCCTGACTTTC. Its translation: CASSQEDWTGASGANVLTF.

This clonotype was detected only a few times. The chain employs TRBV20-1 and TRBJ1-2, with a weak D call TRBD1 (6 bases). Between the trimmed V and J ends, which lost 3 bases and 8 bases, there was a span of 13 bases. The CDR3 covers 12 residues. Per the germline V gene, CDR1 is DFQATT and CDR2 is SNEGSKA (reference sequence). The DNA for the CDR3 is TGCAGTGCTAGCAGGGGTTCCGACGGCTACACCTTC. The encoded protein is CSASRGSDGYTF.

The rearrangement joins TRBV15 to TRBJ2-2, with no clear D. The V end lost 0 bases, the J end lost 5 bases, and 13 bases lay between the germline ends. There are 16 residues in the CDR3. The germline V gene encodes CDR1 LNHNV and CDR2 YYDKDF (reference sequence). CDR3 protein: CATSRDLPIGTGELFF. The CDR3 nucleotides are TGTGCCACCAGCAGAGATCTGCCGATTGGAACCGGGGAGCTGTTTTTT.

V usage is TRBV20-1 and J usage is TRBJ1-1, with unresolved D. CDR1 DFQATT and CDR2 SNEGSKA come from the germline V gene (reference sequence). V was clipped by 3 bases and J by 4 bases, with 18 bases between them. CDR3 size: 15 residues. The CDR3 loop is CSASPLNKGTTEAFF. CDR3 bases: TGCAGTGCTAGTCCCCTTAACAAGGGTACCACTGAAGCTTTCTTT.

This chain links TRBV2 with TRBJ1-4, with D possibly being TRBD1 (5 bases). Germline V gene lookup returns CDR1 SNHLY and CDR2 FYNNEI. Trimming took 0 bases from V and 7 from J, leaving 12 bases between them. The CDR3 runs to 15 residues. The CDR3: CASSEATGVGEKLFF. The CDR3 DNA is TGTGCCAGCAGTGAAGCTACGGGGGTCGGTGAAAAACTGTTTTTT. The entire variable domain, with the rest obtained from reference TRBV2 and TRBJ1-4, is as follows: EPEVTQTPSHQVTQMGQEVILRCVPISNHLYFYWYRQILGQKVEFLVSFYNNEISEKSEIFDDQFSVERPDGSNFTLKIRSTKLEDSAMYFCASSEATGVGEKLFFGSGTQLSVL.

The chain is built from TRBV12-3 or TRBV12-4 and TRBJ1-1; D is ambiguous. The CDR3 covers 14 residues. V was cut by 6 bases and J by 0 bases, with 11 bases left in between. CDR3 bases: TGTGCCAGCAGCTCCCGGGGTGTGAACACTGAAGCTTTCTTT. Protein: CASSSRGVNTEAFF.

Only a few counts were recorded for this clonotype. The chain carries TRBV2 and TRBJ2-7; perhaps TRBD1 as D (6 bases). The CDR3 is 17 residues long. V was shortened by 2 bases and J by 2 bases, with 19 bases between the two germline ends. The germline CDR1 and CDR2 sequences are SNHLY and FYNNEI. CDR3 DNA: TGTGCCAGCAGTGAATCTTATACAGGGCCTGTAACCTACGAGCAGTACTTC. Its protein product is CASSESYTGPVTYEQYF.

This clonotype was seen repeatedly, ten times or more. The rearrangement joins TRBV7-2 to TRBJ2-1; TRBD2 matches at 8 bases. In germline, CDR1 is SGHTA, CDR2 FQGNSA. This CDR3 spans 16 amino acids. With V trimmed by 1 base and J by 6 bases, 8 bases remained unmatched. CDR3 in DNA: TGTGCCAGCAGCTTAGGGGGCGGGGGGCCCGCCAATGAGCAGTTCTTC. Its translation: CASSLGGGGPANEQFF.

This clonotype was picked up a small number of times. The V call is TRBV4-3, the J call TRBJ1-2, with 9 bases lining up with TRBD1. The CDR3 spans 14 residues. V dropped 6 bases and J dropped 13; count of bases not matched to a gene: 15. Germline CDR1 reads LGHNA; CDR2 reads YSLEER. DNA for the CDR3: TGCGCCAGCAGTCAGACCGGACAGGGGTCCGTTCCCACCTTC. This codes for CASSQTGQGSVPTF.

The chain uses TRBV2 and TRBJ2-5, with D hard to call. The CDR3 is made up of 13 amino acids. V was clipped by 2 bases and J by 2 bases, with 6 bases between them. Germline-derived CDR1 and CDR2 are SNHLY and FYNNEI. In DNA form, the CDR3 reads TGTGCCAGCAGTGAACAAGTTCAAGAGACCCAGTACTTC. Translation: CASSEQVQETQYF.

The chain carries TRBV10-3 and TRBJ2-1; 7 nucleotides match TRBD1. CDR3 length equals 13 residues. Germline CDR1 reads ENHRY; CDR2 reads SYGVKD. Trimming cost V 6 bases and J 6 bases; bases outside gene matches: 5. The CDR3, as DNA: TGTGCCATCAGCCGGGACAGCCCCAATGAGCAGTTCTTC. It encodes CAISRDSPNEQFF.

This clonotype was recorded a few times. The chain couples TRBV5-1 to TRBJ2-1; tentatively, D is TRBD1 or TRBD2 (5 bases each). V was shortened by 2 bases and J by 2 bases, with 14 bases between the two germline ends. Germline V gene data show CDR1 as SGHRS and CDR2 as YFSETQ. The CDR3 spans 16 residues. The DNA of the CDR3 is TGCGCCAGCAGCTTCGTGGGGACGCCGGCCTACAATGAGCAGTTCTTC. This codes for CASSFVGTPAYNEQFF.

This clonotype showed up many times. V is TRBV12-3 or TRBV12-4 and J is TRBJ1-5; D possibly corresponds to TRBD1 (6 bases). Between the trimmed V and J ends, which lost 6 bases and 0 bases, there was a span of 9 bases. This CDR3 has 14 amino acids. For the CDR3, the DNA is TGTGCCAGCAGCCCAGGGGATAGCAATCAGCCCCAGCATTTT. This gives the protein CASSPGDSNQPQHF.

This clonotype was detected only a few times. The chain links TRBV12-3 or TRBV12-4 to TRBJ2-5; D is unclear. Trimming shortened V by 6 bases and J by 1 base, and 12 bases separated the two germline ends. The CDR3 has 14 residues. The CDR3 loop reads CASSYPDGQETQYF. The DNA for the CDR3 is TGTGCCAGCAGCTATCCCGACGGCCAAGAGACCCAGTACTTC.

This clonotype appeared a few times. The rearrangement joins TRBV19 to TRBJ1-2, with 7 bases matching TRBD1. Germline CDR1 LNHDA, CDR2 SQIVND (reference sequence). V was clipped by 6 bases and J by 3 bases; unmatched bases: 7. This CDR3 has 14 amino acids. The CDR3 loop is CASREPGTDYGYTF. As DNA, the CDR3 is TGTGCCAGTAGGGAACCCGGGACAGACTATGGCTACACCTTC.

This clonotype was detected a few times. The CDR3 DNA reads as TGTGCCAGCAGCTTCCCGGGCGGCAATGAGCAGTTCTTC. Its translation: CASSFPGGNEQFF. V is TRBV7-6 and J is TRBJ2-1, with no clear D. Trimming shortened V by 3 bases and J by 6 bases, and 9 bases separated the two germline ends. Germline-derived CDR1 and CDR2 are SGHVS and FNYEAQ. CDR3 length equals 13 residues.

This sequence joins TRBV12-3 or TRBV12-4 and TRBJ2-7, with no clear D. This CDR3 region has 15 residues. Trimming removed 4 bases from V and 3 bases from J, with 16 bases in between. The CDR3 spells CASSSKDVAHYEQYF. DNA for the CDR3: TGTGCCAGCAGTTCCAAAGACGTCGCCCACTACGAGCAGTACTTC.

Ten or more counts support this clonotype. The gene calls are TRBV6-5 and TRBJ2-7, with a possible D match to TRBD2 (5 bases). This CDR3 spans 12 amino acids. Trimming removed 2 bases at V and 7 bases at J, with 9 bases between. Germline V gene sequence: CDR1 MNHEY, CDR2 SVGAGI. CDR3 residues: CASSYRGGEQYF. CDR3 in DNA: TGTGCCAGCAGTTACCGGGGTGGTGAGCAGTACTTC.

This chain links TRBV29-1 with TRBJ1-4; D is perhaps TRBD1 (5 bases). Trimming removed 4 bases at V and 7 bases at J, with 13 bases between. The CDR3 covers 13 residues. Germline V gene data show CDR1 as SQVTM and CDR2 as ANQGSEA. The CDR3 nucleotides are TGCAGCGTTGTGTCCTGGGGCGGTGAAAAACTGTTTTTT. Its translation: CSVVSWGGEKLFF.